This T cell receptor (beta chain) was documented in a study of regulatory T cells in long-lasting Graves disease. In this sample, this clonotype turned up a few times. Construction of the TCR beta libraries employed iRepertoire HTBI primers in conjunction with Arm-PCR of CDR3 regions. TCRdb used MiXCR to reprocess the multiplex PCR reads, holding one entry per CDR3 protein. Among 450,000 to 500,000 distinct CDR3 sequences listed, around 16% were seen once. Time point described: newly diagnosed GD, antithyroid drugs for less than 3 months. Scientists built the TCR library using RNA that was extracted from PBMCs. The CDR3 spans 14 residues. Germline V gene lookup returns CDR1 SGHTA and CDR2 FQGTGA. The V and J ends lost 6 bases and 1 base, in that order; junction bases with no gene match: 4. Separately, the same data were catalogued under a study of T cells in Graves' hyperthyroidism and ophthalmopathy. That source reports: These patients, aged 18 to 65, had recently diagnosed hyperthyroidism lasting under 2 months.

The input for sequencing was peripheral blood mononuclear cells (PBMCs), taken at new diagnosis, from a patient treated with antithyroid drugs. The J gene is TRBJ2-3, the V gene TRBV7-3; 7 bases fit TRBD2. The TCR originated in a man aged 35-49 years with Graves disease. The CDR3 coding sequence is TGTGCCAGCAGTGCCCTAGCGGGCACAGATACGCAGTATTTT. This translates into CASSALAGTDTQYF.